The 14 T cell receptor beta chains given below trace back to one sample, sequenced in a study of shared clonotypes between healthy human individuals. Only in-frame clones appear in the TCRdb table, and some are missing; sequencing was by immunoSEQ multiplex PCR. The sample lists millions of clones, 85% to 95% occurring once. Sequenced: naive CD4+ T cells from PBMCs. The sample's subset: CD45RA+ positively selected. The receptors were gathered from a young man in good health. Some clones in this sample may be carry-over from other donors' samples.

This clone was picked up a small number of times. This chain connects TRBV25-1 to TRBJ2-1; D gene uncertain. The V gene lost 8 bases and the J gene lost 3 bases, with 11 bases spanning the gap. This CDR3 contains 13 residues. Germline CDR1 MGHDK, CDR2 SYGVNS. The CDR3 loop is CASQGPSYNEQFF. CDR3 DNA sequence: TGTGCCAGCCAAGGGCCCAGCTACAATGAGCAGTTCTTC.

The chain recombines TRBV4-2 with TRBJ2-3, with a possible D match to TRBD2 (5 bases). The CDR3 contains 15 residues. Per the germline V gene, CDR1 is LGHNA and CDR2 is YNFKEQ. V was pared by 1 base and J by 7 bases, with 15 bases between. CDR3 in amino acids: CASSQARAPLNTQYF. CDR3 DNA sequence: TGTGCCAGCAGCCAAGCGAGGGCACCTTTGAATACGCAGTATTTT.

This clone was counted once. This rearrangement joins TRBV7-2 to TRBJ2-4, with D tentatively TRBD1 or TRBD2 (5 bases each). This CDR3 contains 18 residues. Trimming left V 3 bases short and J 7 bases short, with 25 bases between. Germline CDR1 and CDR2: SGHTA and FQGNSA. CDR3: CASSLEPKGTPKGNIQYF. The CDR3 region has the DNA TGTGCCAGCAGCTTGGAACCCAAGGGGACCCCAAAGGGGAACATTCAGTACTTC. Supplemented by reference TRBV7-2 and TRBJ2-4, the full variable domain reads GAGVSQSPSNKVTEKGKDVELRCDPISGHTALYWYRQSLGQGLEFLIYFQGNSAPDKSGLPSDRFSAERTGGSVSTLTIQRTQQEDSAVYLCASSLEPKGTPKGNIQYFGAGTRLSVL.

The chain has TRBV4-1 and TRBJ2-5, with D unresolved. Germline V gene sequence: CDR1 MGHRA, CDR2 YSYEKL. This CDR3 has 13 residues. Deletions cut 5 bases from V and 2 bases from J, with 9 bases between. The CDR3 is CASSGRLQETQYF. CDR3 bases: TGCGCCAGCAGCGGTCGGCTACAAGAGACCCAGTACTTC.

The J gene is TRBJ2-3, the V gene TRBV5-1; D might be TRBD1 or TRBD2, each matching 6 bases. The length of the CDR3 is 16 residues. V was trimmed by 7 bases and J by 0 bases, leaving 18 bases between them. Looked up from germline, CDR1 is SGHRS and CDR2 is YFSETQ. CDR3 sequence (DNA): TGCGCCAGCCGGGGGCGGAGGGACTCTAGCACAGATACGCAGTATTTT. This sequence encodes CASRGRRDSSTDTQYF.

The CDR3 DNA is TGCGCCAGCAGCTTGGAGGGGGCGTCTGAAAAACTGTTTTTT. Its translation is CASSLEGASEKLFF. V gene TRBV5-1 combines with J gene TRBJ1-4, with TRBD1 identical over 7 bases. Germline V lookup: CDR1 SGHRS, CDR2 YFSETQ. This CDR3 spans 14 amino acids. The V gene end was trimmed by 0 bases and the J gene end by 7 bases; junction bases not matched to a gene: 3.

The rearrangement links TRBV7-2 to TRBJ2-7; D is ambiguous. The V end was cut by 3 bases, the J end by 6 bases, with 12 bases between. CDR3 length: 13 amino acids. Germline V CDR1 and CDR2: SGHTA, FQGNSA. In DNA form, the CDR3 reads TGTGCCAGCAGCTTGCAGGCTGGGTCCGAGCAGTACTTC. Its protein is CASSLQAGSEQYF.

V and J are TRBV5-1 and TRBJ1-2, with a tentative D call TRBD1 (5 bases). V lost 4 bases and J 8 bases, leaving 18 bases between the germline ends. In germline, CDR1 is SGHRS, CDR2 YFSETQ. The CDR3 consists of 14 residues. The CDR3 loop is CASSPNGEGSGYTF. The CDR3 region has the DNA TGCGCCAGCAGCCCGAACGGAGAGGGGAGCGGCTACACCTTC.

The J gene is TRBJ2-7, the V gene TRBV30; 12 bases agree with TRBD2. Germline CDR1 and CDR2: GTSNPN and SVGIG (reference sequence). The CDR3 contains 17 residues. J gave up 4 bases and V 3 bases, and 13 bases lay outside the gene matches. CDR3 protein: CAWSLSLAGGPRYEQYF. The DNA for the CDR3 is TGTGCCTGGAGCCTGAGCCTAGCGGGAGGGCCCCGGTACGAGCAGTACTTC.

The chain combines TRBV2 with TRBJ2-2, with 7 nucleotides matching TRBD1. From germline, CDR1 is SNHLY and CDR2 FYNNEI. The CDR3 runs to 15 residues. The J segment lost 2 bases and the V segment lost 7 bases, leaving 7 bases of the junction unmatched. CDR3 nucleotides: TGTGCCAGCACCCGGGACAGAGTAAACACCGGGGAGCTGTTTTTT. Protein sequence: CASTRDRVNTGELFF.

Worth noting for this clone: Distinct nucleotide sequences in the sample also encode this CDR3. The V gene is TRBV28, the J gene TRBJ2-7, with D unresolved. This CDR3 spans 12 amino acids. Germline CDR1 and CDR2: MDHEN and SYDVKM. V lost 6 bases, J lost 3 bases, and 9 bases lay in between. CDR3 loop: CASRSNSYEQYF. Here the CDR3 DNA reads TGTGCCAGCAGGAGTAACAGCTACGAGCAGTACTTC.

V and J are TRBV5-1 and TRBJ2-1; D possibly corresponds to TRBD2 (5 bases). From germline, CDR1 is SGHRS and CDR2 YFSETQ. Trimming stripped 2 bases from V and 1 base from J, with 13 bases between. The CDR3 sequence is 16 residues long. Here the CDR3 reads CASSFLPGSSYNEQFF. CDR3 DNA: TGCGCCAGCAGCTTTCTACCGGGAAGTTCCTACAATGAGCAGTTCTTC.

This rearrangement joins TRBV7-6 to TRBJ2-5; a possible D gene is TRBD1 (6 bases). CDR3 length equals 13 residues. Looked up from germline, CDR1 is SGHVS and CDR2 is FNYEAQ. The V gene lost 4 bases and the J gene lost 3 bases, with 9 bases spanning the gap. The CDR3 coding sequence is TGTGCCAGCAGCTCCCGGGACAAAGAGACCCAGTACTTC. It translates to CASSSRDKETQYF.

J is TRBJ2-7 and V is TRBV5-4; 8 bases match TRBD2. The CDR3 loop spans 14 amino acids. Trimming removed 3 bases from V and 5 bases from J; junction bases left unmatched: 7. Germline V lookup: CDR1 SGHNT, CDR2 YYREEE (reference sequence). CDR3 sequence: CASSSGAGANEQYF. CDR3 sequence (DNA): TGTGCCAGCAGCTCCGGAGCGGGAGCCAACGAGCAGTACTTC.